A single sample is the source of the 17 T cell receptor beta chains below, sequenced in a study of T-cell memory formation after mild COVID-19. TCRdb called the 5' RACE reads again in MiXCR, with one record for every CDR3 protein. The table lists 470,000 or so distinct CDR3 sequences, roughly 18% of them singletons. Input material: PBMCs or a T cell subset sorted from them (not recorded which). All receptors derive from an adult woman who had mild COVID-19 (a few samples of this study predate the infection). Cell type and time point are not known.

This clonotype was picked up a small number of times. The CDR3 DNA is TGTGCCAGCAGCTTAGGGTTTGCTGGGTCTAGCACAGATACGCAGTATTTT. It codes for CASSLGFAGSSTDTQYF. The gene calls are TRBV7-2 and TRBJ2-3; D not certain. The CDR3 runs 17 residues. Germline CDR1 reads SGHTA; CDR2 reads FQGNSA. Between the trimmed V and J ends, which lost 1 base and 0 bases, there was a span of 14 bases.

The chain combines TRBV20-1 with TRBJ1-2; D possibly corresponds to TRBD1 (5 bases). The V gene lost 3 bases and the J gene lost 2 bases, with 22 bases spanning the gap. In germline, CDR1 is DFQATT, CDR2 SNEGSKA (reference sequence). CDR3 length: 17 residues. The CDR3 here is CSASSLESGLPNYGYTF. The CDR3 DNA reads TGCAGTGCTAGCTCGCTAGAGTCGGGACTCCCAAACTATGGCTACACCTTC.

A remark on this clonotype: One junction end does not reproduce the germline sequence, and a read error may be involved. This chain joins TRBV11-2 and TRBJ2-7, with 8 bases aligning to TRBD1. The CDR3 is 15 residues long. The germline CDR1 and CDR2 sequences are SGHAT and FQNNGV. The CDR3 region is CASRIMGQGATEQNF. CDR3 coding DNA: TGTGCCAGCAGAATAATGGGTCAGGGGGCGACAGAGCAGAACTTC.

There are a few counts of this clonotype. The chain carries TRBV14 and TRBJ2-3, with no clear D. V lost 1 base and J 8 bases, leaving 7 bases between the germline ends. Germline lookup yields CDR1 SGHDN and CDR2 FVKESK. The CDR3 runs 12 residues. CDR3 nucleotide sequence: TGTGCCAGCAGCCAAGGTCCGGTTACGCAGTATTTT. As protein: CASSQGPVTQYF.

The rearrangement uses TRBV10-1 and TRBJ1-5, with D unresolved. This CDR3 is 11 amino acids long. Trimming left V 6 bases short and J 8 bases short, with 8 bases between. The germline V gene has CDR1 WNHNN and CDR2 SYGVQD (reference sequence). The CDR3 protein is CASSGPKPQHF. DNA of the CDR3: TGCGCCAGCAGCGGGCCAAAGCCCCAGCATTTT.

This clonotype was counted a few times. The chain joins TRBV7-9 to TRBJ2-3; 7 bases agree with TRBD2. The CDR3 consists of 18 residues. The junction had 15 bases not matched to a gene; V was cut back by 5 bases and J by 1 base. The germline gives CDR1 SEHNR, CDR2 FQNEAQ (reference sequence). CDR3: CASSADSMGGRGTDTQYF. In nucleotides, the CDR3 is TGTGCCAGCAGCGCAGACTCGATGGGAGGGCGAGGCACAGATACGCAGTATTTT. Full variable domain (missing parts from reference TRBV7-9 and TRBJ2-3): DTGVSQNPRHKITKRGQNVTFRCDPISEHNRLYWYRQTLGQGPEFLTYFQNEAQLEKSRLLSDRFSAERPKGSFSTLEIQRTEQGDSAMYLCASSADSMGGRGTDTQYFGPGTRLTVL.

This chain links TRBV7-9 with TRBJ2-3; 7 nucleotides line up with TRBD1. V was clipped by 4 bases and J by 5 bases; unmatched bases: 12. The CDR3 loop spans 16 amino acids. Germline V lookup: CDR1 SEHNR, CDR2 FQNEAQ (reference sequence). Here the CDR3 reads CASSSTLQGYLDTQYF. As DNA, the CDR3 is TGTGCCAGCAGCTCGACCCTACAGGGGTATTTAGATACGCAGTATTTT.

The chain combines TRBV5-1 with TRBJ2-2; the D is unclear. Trimming stripped 4 bases from V and 2 bases from J, with 15 bases between. CDR3 length: 16 residues. The germline V gene encodes CDR1 SGHRS and CDR2 YFSETQ. CDR3 protein: CASSHVLLTNTGELFF. CDR3 nucleotide sequence: TGCGCCAGCAGCCATGTTTTACTAACTAACACCGGGGAGCTGTTTTTT.

The V gene is TRBV6-6, the J gene TRBJ2-5; 15 nucleotides line up with TRBD2. The germline V gene has CDR1 MNHNY and CDR2 SVGAGI (reference sequence). Losses at the gene ends were 10 bases for V and 3 bases for J; bases not matched to a gene: 18. This CDR3 is built from 19 residues. The CDR3 loop is CATSGPLGTSGRHEETQYF. The CDR3 nucleotides are TGTGCCACCAGCGGGCCACTCGGGACTAGCGGGAGGCACGAAGAGACCCAGTACTTC.

The chain recombines TRBV3-1 with TRBJ2-4; D not resolved. V lost 4 bases and J 7 bases, leaving 5 bases between the germline ends. The CDR3 runs to 11 residues. CDR1 and CDR2 (germline): LGHDT, YNNKEL (reference sequence). CDR3 sequence: CASSLRNIQYF. Written as DNA, the CDR3 is TGTGCCAGCAGCCTCCGGAACATTCAGTACTTC.

This clonotype was seen a few times. The chain has TRBV14 and TRBJ2-1; D not resolved. The CDR3 sequence is 16 residues long. Germline loops: CDR1 SGHDN, CDR2 FVKESK. The ends were cut back, 1 base at V and 0 bases at J, with 10 bases in the middle. This CDR3 is CASSQAFRLSYNEQFF. The CDR3 region has the DNA TGTGCCAGCAGCCAAGCCTTCCGACTCTCCTACAATGAGCAGTTCTTC.

This clonotype occurred a few times. The CDR3 nucleotides read TGTGCCACCAGCAGAGTTGCGGACTTGACCTACGAGCAGTACTTC. Its protein product is CATSRVADLTYEQYF. The chain recombines TRBV15 with TRBJ2-7, with TRBD2 as a possible D gene (5 bases). V gave up 1 base and J gave up 2 bases, with 12 bases separating them. Germline V lookup: CDR1 LNHNV, CDR2 YYDKDF (reference sequence). The CDR3 has 15 residues.

This clonotype was counted at least ten times. This chain uses TRBV12-3 or TRBV12-4 with TRBJ2-7, with TRBD1 identical over 11 bases. The trim removed 8 bases at V and 2 bases at J, leaving 14 bases unmatched. There are 17 residues in the CDR3. CDR3 protein: CASGPGQGVVITYEQYF. The DNA for the CDR3 is TGTGCCAGCGGCCCGGGACAGGGGGTTGTAATCACCTACGAGCAGTACTTC.

The V and J genes are TRBV24-1 and TRBJ2-3; 7 positions match TRBD1. Germline V gene lookup returns CDR1 KGHDR and CDR2 SFDVKD. Unmatched junction bases numbered 5, after V lost 2 bases and J lost 7 bases. The CDR3 length is 14 residues. CDR3 amino acids: CATSDSGTENTQYF. The DNA for the CDR3 is TGTGCCACCAGTGATTCAGGGACAGAAAATACGCAGTATTTT.

The chain links TRBV20-1 to TRBJ2-5; 13 bases are a match to TRBD2. After removal of 5 bases from V and 4 bases from J, the junction contained 7 bases not matched to a gene. The CDR3 length is 15 residues. In germline, CDR1 is DFQATT, CDR2 SNEGSKA (reference sequence). The CDR3 is CSADGTSGDGETQYF. The CDR3 nucleotides read TGCAGTGCTGACGGGACTAGCGGGGATGGAGAGACCCAGTACTTC.

This clonotype has more than one count but fewer than ten. The junction departs from the called germline gene at one end, perhaps through a read error. The rearrangement uses TRBV7-9 and TRBJ2-1; unclear D gene. Germline CDR1 SEHNR, CDR2 FQNEAQ (reference sequence). This CDR3 has 10 amino acids. This chain's CDR3 is CASSSRNEQF. CDR3 nucleotides: TGTGCCAGCAGCTCGAGGAATGAGCAGTTC.

The rearrangement joins TRBV20-1 to TRBJ2-3; TRBD2 agrees at 8 bases. The trim removed 0 bases at V and 3 bases at J, leaving 5 bases unmatched. Germline V gene sequence: CDR1 DFQATT, CDR2 SNEGSKA (reference sequence). The CDR3 is 15 residues long. The CDR3: CSAREIGLATDTQYF. The CDR3 coding sequence is TGCAGTGCTAGAGAGATAGGACTAGCTACAGATACGCAGTATTTT.